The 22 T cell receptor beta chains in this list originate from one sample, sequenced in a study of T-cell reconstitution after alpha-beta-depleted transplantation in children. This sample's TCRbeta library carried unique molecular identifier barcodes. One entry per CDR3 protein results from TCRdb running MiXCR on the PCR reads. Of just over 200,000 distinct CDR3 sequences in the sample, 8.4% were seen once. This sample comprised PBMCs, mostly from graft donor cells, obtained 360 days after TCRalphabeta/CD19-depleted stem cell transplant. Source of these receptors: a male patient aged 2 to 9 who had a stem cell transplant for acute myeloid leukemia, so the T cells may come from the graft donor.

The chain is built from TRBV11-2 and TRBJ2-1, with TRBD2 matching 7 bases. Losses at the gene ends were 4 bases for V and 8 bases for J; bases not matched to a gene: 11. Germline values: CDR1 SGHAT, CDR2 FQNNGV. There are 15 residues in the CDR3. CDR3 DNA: TGTGCCAGCAGCTCCGTCCGACTAGCCGGGGATGAGCAGTTCTTC. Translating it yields CASSSVRLAGDEQFF.

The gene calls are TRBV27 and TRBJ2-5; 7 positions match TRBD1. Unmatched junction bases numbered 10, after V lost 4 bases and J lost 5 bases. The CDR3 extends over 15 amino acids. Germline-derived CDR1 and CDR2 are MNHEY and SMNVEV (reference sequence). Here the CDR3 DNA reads TGTGCCAGCAGTTCGACAGGGAAGGCGTGGGAGACCCAGTACTTC. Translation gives CASSSTGKAWETQYF.

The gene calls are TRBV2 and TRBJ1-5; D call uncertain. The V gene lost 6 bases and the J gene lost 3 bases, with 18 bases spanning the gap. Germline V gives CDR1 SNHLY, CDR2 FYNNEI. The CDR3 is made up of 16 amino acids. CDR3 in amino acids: CASSPYGQTFNQPQHF. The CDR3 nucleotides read TGTGCCAGCAGCCCCTATGGGCAGACGTTCAATCAGCCCCAGCATTTT.

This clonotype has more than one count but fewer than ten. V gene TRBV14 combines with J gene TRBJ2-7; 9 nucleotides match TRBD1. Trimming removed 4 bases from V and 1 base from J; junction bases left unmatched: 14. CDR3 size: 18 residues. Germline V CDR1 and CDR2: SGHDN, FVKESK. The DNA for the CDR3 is TGTGCCAGCAGCCCCCCTTTAGTGGCGGGACAGGGTTCCTACGAGCAGTACTTC. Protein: CASSPPLVAGQGSYEQYF.

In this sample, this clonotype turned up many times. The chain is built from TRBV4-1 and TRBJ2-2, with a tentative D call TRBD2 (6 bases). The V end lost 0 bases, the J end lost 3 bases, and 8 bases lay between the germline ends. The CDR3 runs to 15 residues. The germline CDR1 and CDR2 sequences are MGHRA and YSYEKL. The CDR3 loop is CASSQDWGDTGELFF. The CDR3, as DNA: TGCGCCAGCAGCCAAGATTGGGGGGACACCGGGGAGCTGTTTTTT.

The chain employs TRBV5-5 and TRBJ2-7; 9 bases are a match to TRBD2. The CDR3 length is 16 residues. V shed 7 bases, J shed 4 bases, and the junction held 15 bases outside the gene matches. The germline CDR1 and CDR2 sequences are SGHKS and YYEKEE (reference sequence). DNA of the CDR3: TGTGCCAGCTCCCCGACCAGCGGGGGGCCACCTTACGAGCAGTACGTC. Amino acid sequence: CASSPTSGGPPYEQYV.

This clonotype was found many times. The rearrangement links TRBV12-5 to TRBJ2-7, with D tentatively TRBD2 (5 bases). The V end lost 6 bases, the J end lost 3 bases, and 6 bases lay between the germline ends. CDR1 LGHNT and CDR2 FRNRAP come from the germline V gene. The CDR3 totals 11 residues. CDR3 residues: CASGGVYEQYF. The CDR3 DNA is TGTGCTAGTGGCGGGGTCTACGAGCAGTACTTC.

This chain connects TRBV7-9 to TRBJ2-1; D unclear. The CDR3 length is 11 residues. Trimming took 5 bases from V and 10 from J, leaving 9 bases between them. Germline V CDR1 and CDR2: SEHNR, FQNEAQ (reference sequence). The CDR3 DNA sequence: TGTGCCAGCAGCCCAAGCCAAGAGCAGTTCTTC. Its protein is CASSPSQEQFF. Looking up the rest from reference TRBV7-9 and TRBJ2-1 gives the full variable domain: DTGVSQNPRHKITKRGQNVTFRCDPISEHNRLYWYRQTLGQGPEFLTYFQNEAQLEKSRLLSDRFSAERPKGSFSTLEIQRTEQGDSAMYLCASSPSQEQFFGPGTRLTVL.

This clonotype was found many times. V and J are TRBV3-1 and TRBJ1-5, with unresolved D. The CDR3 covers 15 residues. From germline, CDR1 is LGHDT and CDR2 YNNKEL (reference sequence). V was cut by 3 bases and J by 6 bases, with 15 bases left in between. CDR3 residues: CASSQVAGYGQPQHF. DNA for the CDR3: TGTGCCAGCAGCCAGGTGGCAGGTTATGGTCAGCCCCAGCATTTT.

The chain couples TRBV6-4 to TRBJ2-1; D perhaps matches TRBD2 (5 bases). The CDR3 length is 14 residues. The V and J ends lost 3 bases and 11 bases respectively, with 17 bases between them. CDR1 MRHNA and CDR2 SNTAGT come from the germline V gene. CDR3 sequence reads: CASSEGGHWMKQFF. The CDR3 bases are TGTGCCAGCAGTGAAGGCGGGCACTGGATGAAGCAGTTCTTC.

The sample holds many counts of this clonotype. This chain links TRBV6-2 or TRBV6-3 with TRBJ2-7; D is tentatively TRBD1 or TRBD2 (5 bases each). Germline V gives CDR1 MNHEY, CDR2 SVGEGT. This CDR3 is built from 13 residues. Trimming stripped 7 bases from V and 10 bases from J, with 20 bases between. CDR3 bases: TGTGCCAGCACCGCAGGGCTAGCATTGAATCAGTACGTC. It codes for CASTAGLALNQYV.

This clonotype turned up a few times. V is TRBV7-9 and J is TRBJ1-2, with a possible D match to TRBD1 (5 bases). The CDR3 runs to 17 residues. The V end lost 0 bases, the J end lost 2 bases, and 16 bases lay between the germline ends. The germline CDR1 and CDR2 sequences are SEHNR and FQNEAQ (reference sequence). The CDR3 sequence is CASSLATVKGPNYGYTF. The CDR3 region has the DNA TGTGCCAGCAGCTTAGCGACGGTTAAGGGACCCAACTATGGCTACACCTTC.

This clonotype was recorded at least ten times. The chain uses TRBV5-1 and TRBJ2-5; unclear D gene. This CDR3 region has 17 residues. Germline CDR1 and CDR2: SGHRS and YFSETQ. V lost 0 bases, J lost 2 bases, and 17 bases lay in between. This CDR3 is CASSLERVRLRQETQYF. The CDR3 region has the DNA TGCGCCAGCAGCTTGGAGAGAGTGCGACTGCGACAAGAGACCCAGTACTTC.

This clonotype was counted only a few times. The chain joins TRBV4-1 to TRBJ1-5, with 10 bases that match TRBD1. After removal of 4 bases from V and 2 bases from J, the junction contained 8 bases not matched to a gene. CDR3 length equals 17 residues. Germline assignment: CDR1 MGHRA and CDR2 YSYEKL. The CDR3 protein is CASSLRQGADGNQPQHF. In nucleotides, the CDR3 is TGCGCCAGCAGCCTACGACAGGGGGCTGACGGCAATCAGCCCCAGCATTTT.

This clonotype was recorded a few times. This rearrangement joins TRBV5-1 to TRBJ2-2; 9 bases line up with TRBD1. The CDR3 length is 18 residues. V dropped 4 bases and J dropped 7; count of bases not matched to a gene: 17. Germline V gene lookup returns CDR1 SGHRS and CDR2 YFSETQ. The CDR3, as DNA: TGCGCCAGCAGCAAAGGCTATAAGCGGACAGGGGCGGTCGGGGAGCTGTTTTTT. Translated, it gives CASSKGYKRTGAVGELFF.

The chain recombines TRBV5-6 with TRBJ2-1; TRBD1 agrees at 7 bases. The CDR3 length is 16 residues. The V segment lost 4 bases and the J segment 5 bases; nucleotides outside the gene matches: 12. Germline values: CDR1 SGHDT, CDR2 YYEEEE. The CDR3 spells CASSGSRQGRNNEQFF. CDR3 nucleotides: TGTGCCAGCAGCGGATCGAGACAGGGACGGAACAATGAGCAGTTCTTC.

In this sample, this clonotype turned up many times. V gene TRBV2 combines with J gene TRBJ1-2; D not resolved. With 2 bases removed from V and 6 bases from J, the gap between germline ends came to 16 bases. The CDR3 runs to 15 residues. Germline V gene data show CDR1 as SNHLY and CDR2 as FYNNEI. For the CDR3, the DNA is TGTGCCAGCAGTGAATACGTTGCTGACAAGCATGGCTACACCTTC. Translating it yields CASSEYVADKHGYTF.

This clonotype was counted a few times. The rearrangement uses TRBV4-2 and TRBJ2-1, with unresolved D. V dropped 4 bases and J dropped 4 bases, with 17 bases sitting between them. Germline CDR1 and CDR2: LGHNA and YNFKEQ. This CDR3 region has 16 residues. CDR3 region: CASSRKPGWNYNEQFF. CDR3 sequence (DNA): TGTGCCAGCAGCCGAAAGCCCGGGTGGAATTACAATGAGCAGTTCTTC.

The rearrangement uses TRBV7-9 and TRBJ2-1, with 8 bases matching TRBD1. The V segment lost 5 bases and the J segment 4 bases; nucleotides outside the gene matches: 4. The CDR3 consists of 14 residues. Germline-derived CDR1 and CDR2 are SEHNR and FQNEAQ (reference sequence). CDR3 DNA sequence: TGTGCCAGCAGCGCCACAGGGGGTTACAATGAGCAGTTCTTC. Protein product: CASSATGGYNEQFF.

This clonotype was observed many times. As DNA, the CDR3 is TGTGCCAGCAGCTTAGGCGCAGGTACCGCAACTAATGAAAAACTGTTTTTT. This translates into CASSLGAGTATNEKLFF. The chain joins TRBV11-2 to TRBJ1-4, with D hard to call. There are 17 residues in the CDR3. Per the germline V gene, CDR1 is SGHAT and CDR2 is FQNNGV. V was trimmed by 1 base and J by 0 bases, leaving 12 bases between them.

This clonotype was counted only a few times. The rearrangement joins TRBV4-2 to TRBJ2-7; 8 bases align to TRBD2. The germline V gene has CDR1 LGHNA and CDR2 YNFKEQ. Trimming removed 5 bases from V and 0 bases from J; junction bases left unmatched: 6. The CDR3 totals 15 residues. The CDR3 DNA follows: TGTGCCAGCAGCGACATAGCGGGACCCTCCTACGAGCAGTACTTC. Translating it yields CASSDIAGPSYEQYF.

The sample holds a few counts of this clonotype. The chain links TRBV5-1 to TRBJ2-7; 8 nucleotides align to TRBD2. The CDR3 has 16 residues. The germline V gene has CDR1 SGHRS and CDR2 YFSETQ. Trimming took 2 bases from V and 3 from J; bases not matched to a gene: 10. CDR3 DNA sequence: TGCGCCAGCAGCTTCCCTTACGGGAGGGTGGACTACGAGCAGTACTTC. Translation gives CASSFPYGRVDYEQYF.